The T cell receptor (beta chain) under discussion was sequenced for a study of CD8 T cells in ankylosing spondylitis. Study observations and caveats: Within peripheral blood, clones linked to disease were CD8+ and relatively rare. Among TCR beta sequences, a motif of 7 to 9 highly homologous variants appeared characteristic of ankylosing spondylitis blood. Clones tied to disease were said to be significantly enriched in matched ankylosing spondylitis synovial fluid.

This clonotype was seen ten or more times. Antigen: not known. This CDR3 is 13 amino acids long. Trimming took 5 bases from V and 8 from J, leaving 13 bases between them. Per germline, CDR1 MDHEN and CDR2 SYDVKM. Libraries for TCR beta were made by quantitative 5'-RACE with molecular barcodes. TCRdb analysed the 5' RACE reads with MiXCR anew, one entry per CDR3 protein. The table shows under 250,000 distinct CDR3 sequences, with around 8% occurring only once. Material for sequencing was blood, either unsorted or a sorted T cell fraction (not recorded which). This TCR came from a female donor with ankylosing spondylitis or in good health (not recorded which). This rearrangement joins TRBV28 to TRBJ2-1; unclear D gene. The CDR3 DNA sequence: TGTGCCAGCAGTCACAGTATCATCTATGAGCAGTTCTTC. Its translation is CASSHSIIYEQFF.